These 5 T cell receptor beta chains share one sample of origin, sequenced in a study of blood T cells in healthy people across ages. Next came a second PCR, run for about 7 to 12 cycles, which used a sample-barcoded 5' primer along with a J-beta primer mix. TCRdb re-called the 5' RACE reads with MiXCR, one entry per CDR3 protein. Altogether around 900,000 distinct CDR3 sequences are present, just over 50% being singletons, with the ten largest covering 20% to 25%. The sample consisted of blood. The receptors were gathered from a woman aged 55-70 years in good health.

The chain couples TRBV4-2 to TRBJ2-3; 9 bases are shared with TRBD2. Germline CDR1 LGHNA, CDR2 YNFKEQ. The CDR3 runs to 17 residues. The junction had 7 bases not matched to a gene; V was cut back by 3 bases and J by 0 bases. CDR3 protein: CASSQPAGGLSTDTQYF. The CDR3 DNA sequence: TGTGCCAGCAGCCAGCCAGCGGGAGGTCTTAGCACAGATACGCAGTATTTT.

The rearrangement uses TRBV20-1 and TRBJ1-2; 9 bases are shared with TRBD1. V shed 0 bases and J 2 bases; nucleotides not matched to a gene: 4. The CDR3 runs 15 residues. Germline values: CDR1 DFQATT, CDR2 SNEGSKA (reference sequence). CDR3 region: CSARDRTGENYGYTF. As DNA, the CDR3 is TGCAGTGCTAGAGATCGGACAGGGGAAAACTATGGCTACACCTTC.

This clonotype was counted between two and nine times. The J gene is TRBJ2-1, the V gene TRBV6-2 or TRBV6-3; TRBD2 agrees at 11 bases. V lost 2 bases and J lost 8; bases outside the gene matches: 5. The germline V gene has CDR1 MNHEY and CDR2 SVGEGT. The CDR3 extends over 15 amino acids. CDR3 DNA sequence: TGTGCCAGCAGTTACACCGGGACTAGCGGCCATGAGCAGTTCTTC. It translates to CASSYTGTSGHEQFF.

This chain joins TRBV29-1 and TRBJ2-3; the match to TRBD2 covers 7 bases. The CDR3 consists of 13 residues. Germline V gene data show CDR1 as SQVTM and CDR2 as ANQGSEA. The V segment lost 4 bases and the J segment 8 bases; nucleotides outside the gene matches: 9. In DNA, the CDR3 is TGCAGCGTTGTACCCGGGTGGGGGGGTACGCAGTATTTT. Protein: CSVVPGWGGTQYF.

The rearrangement joins TRBV12-3 or TRBV12-4 to TRBJ2-4, with D maybe TRBD1 (5 bases). The V and J ends lost 6 bases and 1 base respectively, with 13 bases between them. This CDR3 region has 15 residues. The CDR3 here is CASRPTVAAKNIQYF. In DNA, the CDR3 is TGTGCCAGCAGGCCGACAGTTGCGGCCAAAAACATTCAGTACTTC.